Below, one T cell receptor beta chain is given with its context. Its antigen is unknown. TCRdb reprocessed the 5' RACE reads with MiXCR, giving one entry per CDR3 protein. This table holds about 430,000 distinct CDR3 sequences, around 20% found once. These data belong to a study of T cells after yellow fever vaccination. Study results and caveats: The bulk population could contribute abundant contaminating clonotypes to FACS-sorted repertoires.

V was clipped by 7 bases and J by 5 bases, with 14 bases between them. The CDR3 totals 13 residues. Per germline, CDR1 LNHDA and CDR2 SQIVND (reference sequence). The receptor's source is a man aged 18 to 29 who received the YFV17D yellow fever vaccine. The rearrangement uses TRBV19 and TRBJ2-5; D unresolved. Source: PBMCs, taken before the yellow fever booster vaccination. The CDR3 nucleotides are TGTGCCAGTAAGACAAGGGTTGGGGAGACCCAGTACTTC. Translating it yields CASKTRVGETQYF.